Listed below are T cell receptor beta chains from one sample, sequenced in a study of blood T cells in healthy people across ages. TCRdb reprocessed the 5' RACE reads with MiXCR, giving one entry per CDR3 protein. This table holds about 970,000 distinct CDR3 sequences, roughly 50% found once. The source material was blood. The receptors were sampled from a woman aged 55 to 70 in good health. CDR3s include the opening cysteine and the closing phenylalanine or tryptophan.

V	J	CDR3
TRBV28	TRBJ2-1	CASKSGGAGNGQFF
TRBV7-2	TRBJ2-1	CASSFAGANNEQFF
TRBV29-1	TRBJ2-3	CSVRGGTVSTDTQYF
TRBV30	TRBJ1-6	CAWSIGTGSRINSPLHF
TRBV12-3/TRBV12-4	TRBJ1-4	CDSSLNRDSKEKLFF
TRBV5-1	TRBJ2-7	CASSLQGGREQYF
TRBV7-2	TRBJ1-4	CASRETGRGTNEKLFF
TRBV28	TRBJ2-1	CASSAAGTGFVEQFF
TRBV7-2	TRBJ2-1	CASSSRTRTNEQFF
TRBV7-9	TRBJ2-3	CASRKPRVAGTDTQYF
TRBV5-1	TRBJ2-1	CAGSPHNEQFF
TRBV3-1	TRBJ1-2	CASSQEGQGRGYTF
TRBV20-1	TRBJ1-4	CSALTGSGNEKLFF
TRBV6-2/TRBV6-3	TRBJ2-7	CASSPYDGKTYEQYF
TRBV9	TRBJ2-2	CASQGLAGDSNTGELFF
TRBV7-9	TRBJ1-1	CASSVFGTGRGAEAFF
TRBV2	-	CASSPSGAYNEQYF
TRBV24-1	TRBJ2-2	CATSDPGRAGTGELFF
TRBV24-1	TRBJ1-2	CATSSSWADGYTF
TRBV7-9	TRBJ2-7	CASSLSGTSGAYEQYF
TRBV14	TRBJ2-3	CASSPPTSGRAWDTQYF
TRBV19	TRBJ2-3	CASSPGQGTQYF
TRBV6-5	TRBJ1-5	CASRRQGRNQPQHF
TRBV11-1	TRBJ2-3	CASSPTTTTQYF
TRBV12-3/TRBV12-4	-	CASSRHDRDKAEQYF
TRBV11-1	-	CASSLRWGTSGGSYNEQYF
TRBV7-2	TRBJ2-2	CASSPRSANTGELFF
TRBV28	TRBJ1-6	CASRLGQGSYNSPLHF
TRBV20-1	TRBJ2-7	CSASSWGREQYF
TRBV29-1	TRBJ2-7	CSVPRDTSSYEQYF
TRBV7-9	TRBJ1-4	CASGAGEKLFF